A single TCR beta chain is shown here with its context. The antigen remains undetermined. These data belong to a study of beta chain features in type 1 diabetes. The study, taken as a whole, reports: Cells that show high TCR expression could be over-represented by cDNA sequencing. PCR might favor shorter templates, equally in patients and controls. TCRB CDR3s were moderately but significantly shorter in Type 1 diabetes patients in all four CD4+ subsets. Junctions at VDJ sites from type 1 diabetes patients had fewer insertions and more deletions.

The authors reverse transcribed all of the isolated RNA, so sequencing captured expressed TCRB transcripts. TCRdb keeps only in-frame clones here, not all; method: immunoSEQ multiplex PCR. Among hundreds of thousands of clones listed, around 8.5% were seen once. Cell sorting via CD45RO/CCR7/CD25/CD127/CD95/CD27 was performed to obtain CD4+ naive, central memory, regulatory and stem cell-like memory cells. The CDR3 is 15 residues long. Germline values: CDR1 SEHNR, CDR2 FQNEAQ (reference sequence). V dropped 4 bases and J dropped 9; count of bases not matched to a gene: 7. This receptor was taken from a young man with type 1 diabetes. The sample was central memory CD4+ T cells from blood. The rearrangement joins TRBV7-9 to TRBJ1-6; 9 bases are shared with TRBD1. CDR3 loop: CASSWGQGGRSPLHF. As DNA, the CDR3 is TGTGCCAGCAGCTGGGGACAGGGCGGTCGTTCACCCCTCCACTTT.